This record looks at one TCR beta chain sequence and its context. Its target is unknown. The data were taken from a study of blood T cells in healthy people across ages. Study observations and caveats: With age, beta diversity per million T cells declined roughly linearly, significantly by approximately 40. Estimated diversity across one million T cells was deemed an underestimate.

The length of the CDR3 is 13 residues. V lost 0 bases to trimming and J lost 2 bases, with 6 bases between them. Germline V lookup: CDR1 SGHRS, CDR2 YFSETQ. The use of a sample-barcoded 5' primer and a J-beta primer mix characterized a second PCR of roughly 6 to 11 cycles. MiXCR, applied by TCRdb to the 5' RACE reads, yields one record per CDR3 protein. The data show approximately 780,000 distinct CDR3 sequences, about a quarter seen once. This same sample was also part of a study on T cells of mothers and their children. From that paper: Sequencing returned over 9.5 million TCR beta CDR3 reads per mother and around 3 million per child.

This chain joins TRBV5-1 and TRBJ2-7; D ambiguous. Sequencing was done on a sample of blood. This clonotype was obtained from a boy aged 5-17 years in good health. CDR3 sequence: CASSLETTYEQYF. CDR3 DNA sequence: TGCGCCAGCAGCTTGGAGACCACCTACGAGCAGTACTTC.